The clone carrying this TCR beta chain was detected a few times. What it binds is unknown. The study based diagnoses on clinical symptoms, serum thyroxine and TRAb, thyroid ultrasound and orbital computed tomography. RNA transcripts served as the template for amplifying TCR beta CDR3 regions. HTBI primers drove first-round RT-PCR of the TCR CDR3. TCRdb re-called the multiplex PCR reads with MiXCR, one entry per CDR3 protein. Found here are fewer than 500,000 distinct CDR3 sequences, roughly 14% of them singletons; the top ten hold approximately 13%. In germline, CDR1 is MNHEY, CDR2 SMNVEV (reference sequence). Trimming took 1 base from V and 0 from J; bases not matched to a gene: 0. The CDR3 totals 15 residues. This entry belongs to a study of T cells in Graves' hyperthyroidism and ophthalmopathy. Findings and limits, study-wide: Most expanded thyroid clonotypes above 0.001 also appeared in blood.

V and J are TRBV27 and TRBJ2-1; 7 bases line up with TRBD2. The sequence was obtained from a man in his late teens or twenties with Graves' ophthalmopathy. Source material: blood. CDR3 loop: CASSLWTSSYNEQFF. As DNA, the CDR3 is TGTGCCAGCAGTTTATGGACTAGCTCCTACAATGAGCAGTTCTTC.